A single sample gave rise to the 25 T cell receptor beta chains below, sequenced in a study of cytomegalovirus exposure and HLA in healthy donors. Primers: 60 Vbeta forward and 13 Jbeta reverse. The method was immunoSEQ multiplex PCR; TCRdb's version includes in-frame clones alone and lacks a portion of them. The sample comprises 160,000 or so clones, about 80% of which are singletons, and approximately 2.5% rests with the top ten. Source material: PBMCs. The origin of the receptors is a man aged 55 to 70 in good health and CMV-seronegative.

A few counts support this clone. The chain has TRBV19 and TRBJ1-5; tentatively, D is TRBD1 (5 bases). Germline loops: CDR1 LNHDA, CDR2 SQIVND (reference sequence). V was shortened by 7 bases and J by 1 base, with 14 bases between the two germline ends. The CDR3 totals 15 residues. In DNA form, the CDR3 reads TGTGCCAGTACCGATCTGGGGGGAAGCAATCAGCCCCAGCATTTT. Protein: CASTDLGGSNQPQHF.

This clone was observed a single time. The chain employs TRBV11-2 and TRBJ2-3, with D possibly being TRBD2 (6 bases). Germline CDR1 is SGHAT and CDR2 is FQNNGV. V was clipped by 0 bases and J by 0 bases, with 7 bases between them. This CDR3 spans 15 amino acids. The CDR3 sequence is CASSLDGGSTDTQYF. In DNA form, the CDR3 reads TGTGCCAGCAGCTTAGATGGGGGGAGCACAGATACGCAGTATTTT.

This chain uses TRBV25-1 with TRBJ2-1, with 14 bases lining up with TRBD2. Trimming at V came to 6 bases and at J to 2 bases, leaving 0 bases not matched to a gene. Germline values: CDR1 MGHDK, CDR2 SYGVNS. CDR3 length: 15 residues. In DNA form, the CDR3 reads TGTGCCAGCAGGACTAGCGGGAGGGCCTACAATGAGCAGTTCTTC. This codes for CASRTSGRAYNEQFF. The entire variable domain, with the rest obtained from reference TRBV25-1 and TRBJ2-1, is as follows: EADIYQTPRYLVIGTGKKITLECSQTMGHDKMYWYQQDPGMELHLIHYSYGVNSTEKGDLSSESTVSRIRTEHFPLTLESARPSHTSQYLCASRTSGRAYNEQFFGPGTRLTVL.

Turning to this clone: This same CDR3 is encoded by further DNA sequences in the sample. The chain joins TRBV5-1 to TRBJ1-1; the D gene is possibly TRBD1 (5 bases). Germline CDR1 and CDR2: SGHRS and YFSETQ. V was pared by 0 bases and J by 2 bases, with 11 bases between. The CDR3 contains 15 residues. CDR3 nucleotides: TGCGCCAGCAGCTTGGAGGGCAGGACAAACACTGAAGCTTTCTTT. Translation: CASSLEGRTNTEAFF.

This chain connects TRBV9 to TRBJ2-7; 8 bases match TRBD2. The CDR3 has 15 residues. Trimming at V came to 0 bases and at J to 3 bases, leaving 5 bases not matched to a gene. The germline V gene encodes CDR1 SGDLS and CDR2 YYNGEE. CDR3 in amino acids: CASSVDNSGDYEQYF. The DNA for the CDR3 is TGTGCCAGCAGCGTAGATAATAGCGGGGACTACGAGCAGTACTTC.

V is TRBV9 and J is TRBJ2-2; TRBD2 agrees at 11 bases. V trimming: 0 bases; J trimming: 0 bases; junction bases outside the gene matches: 7. The length of the CDR3 is 19 residues. Germline assignment: CDR1 SGDLS and CDR2 YYNGEE. The CDR3 nucleotides read TGTGCCAGCAGCGTAGAATCTAGCGGGGGGACCGCGAACACCGGGGAGCTGTTTTTT. It is translated as CASSVESSGGTANTGELFF.

The genes are TRBV5-1 and TRBJ2-1, with D possibly matching TRBD1 (5 bases). Trimming removed 4 bases at V and 5 bases at J, with 19 bases between. CDR1 is SGHRS and CDR2 is YFSETQ in the germline V gene. The CDR3 has 16 amino acids. This CDR3 is CASSVSRAVGNNEQFF. The DNA for the CDR3 is TGCGCCAGCAGCGTTTCCAGGGCTGTGGGTAACAATGAGCAGTTCTTC.

This clone was counted a few times. The chain combines TRBV6-1 with TRBJ1-1, with a tentative D call TRBD1 (5 bases). The germline CDR1 and CDR2 sequences are MNHNS and SASEGT. The CDR3 is 15 residues long. V was cut by 6 bases and J by 2 bases, with 16 bases left in between. DNA for the CDR3: TGTGCCAGCAGCCACGGGCGGCAGGGAAACACTGAAGCTTTCTTT. Translation: CASSHGRQGNTEAFF.

The rearrangement uses TRBV19 and TRBJ1-5; a weak D match, TRBD1 (6 bases). Looked up from germline, CDR1 is LNHDA and CDR2 is SQIVND (reference sequence). V was clipped by 1 base and J by 6 bases, with 10 bases between them. This CDR3 has 14 amino acids. The CDR3 DNA reads TGTGCCAGTAGTATAGCAGGGGCGGCTCAGCCCCAGCATTTT. Translated: CASSIAGAAQPQHF.

The chain couples TRBV15 to TRBJ2-1, with a possible D match to TRBD1 (6 bases). Germline CDR1 reads LNHNV; CDR2 reads YYDKDF (reference sequence). V lost 3 bases, J lost 3 bases, and 12 bases lay in between. The length of the CDR3 is 15 residues. The CDR3 region is CATSRGALDYNEQFF. The CDR3 nucleotides are TGTGCCACCAGCAGGGGGGCACTAGACTACAATGAGCAGTTCTTC. Supplemented by reference TRBV15 and TRBJ2-1, the full variable domain reads DAMVIQNPRYQVTQFGKPVTLSCSQTLNHNVMYWYQQKSSQAPKLLFHYYDKDFNNEADTPDNFQSRRPNTSFCFLDIRSPGLGDTAMYLCATSRGALDYNEQFFGPGTRLTVL.

The chain employs TRBV19 and TRBJ1-2, with TRBD1 matching over 7 bases. The junction had 8 bases not matched to a gene; V was cut back by 6 bases and J by 4 bases. The CDR3 runs to 14 residues. CDR1 is LNHDA, CDR2 SQIVND, per germline (reference sequence). The CDR3 protein is CASRSTEGAYGYTF. CDR3 DNA sequence: TGTGCCAGTAGATCGACAGAGGGGGCCTATGGCTACACCTTC.

The chain is built from TRBV28 and TRBJ1-1, with no clear D. V lost 7 bases and J lost 7, with 10 bases in between. Germline V gene lookup returns CDR1 MDHEN and CDR2 SYDVKM. There are 11 residues in the CDR3. CDR3 sequence reads: CASTQYGEAFF. The CDR3 bases are TGTGCCAGCACCCAATACGGTGAAGCTTTCTTT.

The chain couples TRBV9 to TRBJ1-1; D is perhaps TRBD1 (5 bases). Germline V CDR1 and CDR2: SGDLS, YYNGEE. The CDR3 has 14 residues. V gave up 0 bases and J gave up 5 bases, with 11 bases separating them. Here the CDR3 DNA reads TGTGCCAGCAGCGTAGGGGGGGTTAAGACTGAAGCTTTCTTT. This gives the protein CASSVGGVKTEAFF.

The chain links TRBV29-1 to TRBJ2-2, with TRBD2 identical over 13 bases. CDR1 and CDR2 (germline): SQVTM, ANQGSEA. V shed 4 bases, J shed 7 bases, and the junction held 6 bases outside the gene matches. CDR3 length: 15 amino acids. The CDR3 bases are TGCAGCGTTGGGGGGGGACTAGCGGGGAACGGGGAGCTGTTTTTT. Translated: CSVGGGLAGNGELFF.

The chain has TRBV7-6 and TRBJ2-1, with D maybe TRBD2 (5 bases). The germline V gene has CDR1 SGHVS and CDR2 FNYEAQ. V was cut by 5 bases and J by 4 bases, with 15 bases left in between. The CDR3 runs 15 residues. The CDR3 loop is CASSQAVLGYNEQFF. The CDR3 bases are TGTGCCAGCAGCCAAGCGGTACTAGGATACAATGAGCAGTTCTTC.

There are a few counts of this clone. The genes are TRBV28 and TRBJ1-2, with TRBD1 matching over 7 bases. This CDR3 has 17 residues. V shed 6 bases and J 0 bases; nucleotides not matched to a gene: 13. In germline, CDR1 is MDHEN, CDR2 SYDVKM. The CDR3 bases are TGTGCCAGCAGATTACCCATACCAGGACAGGCTAACTATGGCTACACCTTC. It encodes CASRLPIPGQANYGYTF.

The gene calls are TRBV18 and TRBJ1-5, with 8 bases matching TRBD1. The CDR3 has 14 residues. Germline V gene sequence: CDR1 KGHSH, CDR2 LQKENI. Trimming took 6 bases from V and 5 from J; bases not matched to a gene: 6. The CDR3 nucleotides read TGTGCCAGCTCTCTGGACAGGGCCGATCAGCCCCAGCATTTT. Its protein is CASSLDRADQPQHF.

The chain recombines TRBV28 with TRBJ2-4; D remains unclear. The CDR3 covers 15 residues. The germline CDR1 and CDR2 sequences are MDHEN and SYDVKM. Trimming left V 5 bases short and J 0 bases short, with 11 bases between. The CDR3 is CASSMRLTAKNIQYF. In DNA, the CDR3 is TGTGCCAGCAGTATGAGACTCACAGCCAAAAACATTCAGTACTTC. The variable domain in full, with the rest retrieved from reference TRBV28 and TRBJ2-4, is DVKVTQSSRYLVKRTGEKVFLECVQDMDHENMFWYRQDPGLGLRLIYFSYDVKMKEKGDIPEGYSVSREKKERFSLILESASTNQTSMYLCASSMRLTAKNIQYFGAGTRLSVL.

This clone was counted between two and nine times. This rearrangement joins TRBV28 to TRBJ1-1; no firm D call. Germline assignment: CDR1 MDHEN and CDR2 SYDVKM. Deletions cut 4 bases from V and 0 bases from J, with 12 bases between. There are 15 residues in the CDR3. The CDR3 reads CASSSRGLMNTEAFF. CDR3 coding DNA: TGTGCCAGCAGTTCCCGGGGTTTGATGAACACTGAAGCTTTCTTT.

The rearrangement uses TRBV5-6 and TRBJ2-7; possibly TRBD2 for D (5 bases). Germline assignment: CDR1 SGHDT and CDR2 YYEEEE. Trimming pared 7 bases from V and 3 bases from J, leaving 14 bases between. CDR3 size: 13 residues. Written as DNA, the CDR3 is TGTGCCAGCTCCGGACTTCGCGGCTACGAGCAGTACTTC. This codes for CASSGLRGYEQYF.

The chain links TRBV5-1 to TRBJ2-3, with 8 positions matching TRBD1. V dropped 4 bases and J dropped 0; count of bases not matched to a gene: 10. Germline-derived CDR1 and CDR2 are SGHRS and YFSETQ. This CDR3 is 17 amino acids long. This CDR3 reads CASSRGTGGTSTDTQYF. CDR3 DNA: TGCGCCAGCAGCCGCGGGACAGGAGGTACTAGCACAGATACGCAGTATTTT.

V gene TRBV28 combines with J gene TRBJ1-5, with D tentatively TRBD1 (6 bases). V gave up 5 bases and J gave up 4 bases, with 15 bases separating them. The CDR3 spans 15 residues. Looked up from germline, CDR1 is MDHEN and CDR2 is SYDVKM. CDR3 loop: CASSPQDSLNQPQHF. The CDR3 nucleotides read TGTGCCAGCAGTCCCCAGGACAGTCTGAATCAGCCCCAGCATTTT.

The rearrangement links TRBV30 to TRBJ1-1; tentatively, D is TRBD1 (6 bases). Trimming shortened V by 3 bases and J by 1 base, and 24 bases separated the two germline ends. The CDR3 is 18 residues long. CDR1 and CDR2 from the germline V gene are GTSNPN and SVGIG (reference sequence). DNA for the CDR3: TGTGCCTGGAGGGGTTACGGTGGGGGCGGAGATGGGAACACTGAAGCTTTCTTT. Translation gives CAWRGYGGGGDGNTEAFF.

J is TRBJ1-2 and V is TRBV12-5, with 10 positions matching TRBD1. CDR1 is LGHNT, CDR2 FRNRAP, per germline. Trimming cost V 4 bases and J 3 bases; bases outside gene matches: 2. The CDR3 has 14 residues. DNA of the CDR3: TGTGCTAGTGGTTCTGGGACAGGGGACTATGGCTACACCTTC. Encoded protein: CASGSGTGDYGYTF.

This rearrangement joins TRBV5-1 to TRBJ2-5; TRBD2 agrees at 10 bases. The germline V gene has CDR1 SGHRS and CDR2 YFSETQ. V was clipped by 2 bases and J by 0 bases; unmatched bases: 4. The length of the CDR3 is 16 residues. CDR3 DNA sequence: TGCGCCAGCAGCTTTGGACTAGCGGACTACCAAGAGACCCAGTACTTC. Its protein is CASSFGLADYQETQYF.